This T cell receptor (beta chain) was sequenced in a study of CD8 T cells in Susac syndrome (dated 2019 in TCRdb). In terms of the full investigation: Of the Susac syndrome patients who were sequenced, eight were in clinical remission while five or six had clinically active disease. At blood withdrawal, Susac syndrome patients were either therapy-naive, taking corticosteroids (in some cases with IVIg as well), or taking IVIg alone. Whether CD8+ T cell activation and differentiation in Susac syndrome was antigen driven was tested using repertoire sequencing. Points the paper makes about the study in general: The CD4+ T cell repertoire of patients with Susac syndrome showed no detectable clonal expansion. The number of individuals in the TCR sequencing and HLA analysis was recognized as being relatively small.

Germline trimming amounts to 1 base on V and 6 bases on J, with 8 as the count of junction bases outside the gene matches. Taken from the germline V gene, the CDR1 and CDR2 loops are SGHAT and FQNNGV. Measured from the cysteine to the phenylalanine, the CDR3 is 15 residues long. Only the CDR3 part of the read is kept: 45 bases, read in frame from the first base. RNA was extracted with the RNeasy kit and roughly 0.45 to 1 ug was reverse transcribed using random hexamers. The immunoSEQ multiplex PCR assay, which covers 54 Vbeta and 13 Jbeta segments, was used to amplify TCR beta CDR3 regions. To correct PCR amplification bias, a synthetic template baseline was used for both primer optimization and computational correction. The paper's processing steps were these. Reads were assigned to V, D and J genes according to IMGT and analyzed in immunoSEQ Analyzer, with only productive sequences retained. Clonality was computed as one minus Shannon entropy normalized by log2 of the number of productive unique sequences. For each patient and control, public and private clones were evaluated among the 100 most prevalent clones. Clones were defined as Susac-specific if absent from the healthy and MS cohorts, from more than 900 published viral clones and from other ImmuneACCESS disease sequences. TCRdb took the public reads, trimmed them with fastp at Q25, ran MiXCR for clone calling and kept in-frame beta chains. All rows with the same CDR3 protein become a single entry with the most common DNA and genes. TCRdb, not the original authors, processed these V and J calls. The sample includes more than 100,000 distinct CDR3 sequences, with over 90% observed a single time. The biggest ten clones account for more than 0.12% of the sample.

High-throughput TCR beta sequencing profiled peripheral blood CD8+ and CD4+ T cells from healthy donors, Susac syndrome patients and multiple sclerosis patients. The Susac syndrome patients fulfilled recently defined diagnostic criteria for definite or probable disease. CD8+ TEMRA cells were enriched by FACS, while bulk CD8+ and CD4+ T cells were purified by magnetic negative isolation. Blood was drawn into EDTA tubes, processed within 24 hours, and PBMCs were isolated by density gradient centrifugation. PBMCs intended for TCR sequencing were frozen in liquid nitrogen and were later thawed in a 37 degrees C water bath. Purity of sorted or isolated CD4+, CD8+ and CD8+ TEMRA cells was at least 90%. In the case of this clonotype: Its target antigen remains unknown. No clone much larger than this one lies a single base away; base qualities are absent.

This TCR was sampled from a human donor with Susac syndrome. Material: CD4+ T cells from PBMCs. The chain is encoded by TRBV11-2 joined to TRBJ2-7; 8 bases in between match TRBD2. This receptor has the CDR3 CASSLVGSGISEQYF. The DNA reads TGTGCCAGCAGCTTAGTGGGTAGCGGGATATCCGAGCAGTACTTC.